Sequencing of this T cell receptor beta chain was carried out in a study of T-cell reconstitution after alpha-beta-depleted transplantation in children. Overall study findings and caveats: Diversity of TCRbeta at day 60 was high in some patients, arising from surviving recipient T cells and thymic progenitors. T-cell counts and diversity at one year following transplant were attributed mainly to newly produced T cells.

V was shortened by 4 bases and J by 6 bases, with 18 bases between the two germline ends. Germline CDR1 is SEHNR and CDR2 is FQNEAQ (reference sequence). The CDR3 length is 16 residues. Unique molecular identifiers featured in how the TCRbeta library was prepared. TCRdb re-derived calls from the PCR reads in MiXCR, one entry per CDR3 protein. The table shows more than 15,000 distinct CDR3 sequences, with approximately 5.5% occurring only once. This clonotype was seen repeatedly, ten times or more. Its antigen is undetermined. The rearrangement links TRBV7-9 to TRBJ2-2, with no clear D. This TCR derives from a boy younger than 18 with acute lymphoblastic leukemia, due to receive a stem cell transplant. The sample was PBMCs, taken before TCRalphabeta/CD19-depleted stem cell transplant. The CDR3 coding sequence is TGTGCCAGCAGCTCCCTGGAATGGGAAAGTGCCGGGGAGCTGTTTTTT. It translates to CASSSLEWESAGELFF.